The sequence of this T cell receptor (beta chain) was determined in a study of CD8 T cells in Susac syndrome. Background on the study: At the time their blood was drawn, patients with Susac syndrome were either therapy-naive, on corticosteroids (with some of them also receiving intravenous immunoglobulin), or on intravenous immunoglobulin alone.

TEMRA cells were enriched by FACS, and CD4+ and CD8+ T cells were negatively isolated. RNA in amounts of about 0.5 to 1 ug was reverse transcribed with random hexamers. The method of amplification for TCR beta CDR3 was immunoSEQ multiplex PCR, covering 54 Vbeta and 13 Jbeta. TCRdb re-called the immunoSEQ multiplex PCR reads through MiXCR, storing one row per CDR3 protein. The table lists over 150,000 distinct CDR3 sequences, roughly 94% of them singletons. The receptor's source is a human donor with Susac syndrome. Input material: CD4+ T cells from PBMCs.

The CDR3 DNA reads TGCAGCGTTGCCAGTTTTCAACCCACCTACAATGAGCAGTTCTTC. It translates to CSVASFQPTYNEQFF. The chain uses TRBV29-1 and TRBJ2-1; D remains unclear. Germline lookup yields CDR1 SQVTM and CDR2 ANQGSEA. V was shortened by 4 bases and J by 2 bases, with 15 bases between the two germline ends. CDR3 length: 15 amino acids.